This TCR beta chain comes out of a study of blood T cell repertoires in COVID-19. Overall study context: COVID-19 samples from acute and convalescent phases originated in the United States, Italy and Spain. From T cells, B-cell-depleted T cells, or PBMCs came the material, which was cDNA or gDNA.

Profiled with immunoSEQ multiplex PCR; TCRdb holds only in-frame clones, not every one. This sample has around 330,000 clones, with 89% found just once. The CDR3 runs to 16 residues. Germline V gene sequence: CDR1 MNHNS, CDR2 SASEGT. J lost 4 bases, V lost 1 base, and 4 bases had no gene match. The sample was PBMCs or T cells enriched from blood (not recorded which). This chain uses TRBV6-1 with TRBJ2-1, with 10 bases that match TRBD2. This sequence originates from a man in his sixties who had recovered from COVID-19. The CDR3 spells CASSEERTSGYNEQFF. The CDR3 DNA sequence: TGTGCCAGCAGTGAAGAGAGGACTAGCGGTTACAATGAGCAGTTCTTC.